This T cell receptor (beta chain) was recovered during a study of cytomegalovirus exposure and HLA in healthy donors. Turning to the study itself: Falling in the Caucasian-associated ancestry cluster were 80% to 85% of under 450 genotyped donors.

In regard to this clone: The antigen remains undetermined.

PCR used 60 Vbeta primers and 13 Jbeta primers. Using immunoSEQ multiplex PCR, the repertoire was profiled, and TCRdb retains in-frame clones only, with some absent. Altogether roughly 190,000 clones are present, 81% being singletons, with the ten largest covering roughly 3.2%. V dropped 3 bases and J dropped 7 bases, with 16 bases sitting between them. The CDR3 has 14 amino acids. Germline-derived CDR1 and CDR2 are MNHEY and SMNVEV (reference sequence). Regarding the study as a whole: Excluded: some indistinguishable V segments such as TRBV6-2 and TRBV6-3. The authors considered a cluster of highly shared sequence variants likely to be a sequencing artifact.

The TCR sequence derives from a man between 35 and 55 years old in good health and CMV-seropositive. The material sequenced was PBMCs. The rearrangement links TRBV27 to TRBJ2-7; possibly TRBD1 for D (7 bases). CDR3 amino acids: CASSLGQGGGEQYF. In DNA form, the CDR3 reads TGTGCCAGCAGTTTGGGGCAGGGGGGTGGAGAGCAGTACTTC.